A selection of T cell receptor beta chains follows, all from one sample in a study of blood T cells in healthy people across ages. Each CDR3 protein gets one entry after TCRdb re-called the 5' RACE reads with MiXCR. The sample includes some 1.5 million distinct CDR3 sequences, around 40% of them seen just once. Sequencing was performed on blood. These TCRs come from a woman between 18 and 29 years old in good health. The conserved cysteine and the conserved F or W are not part of the CDR3 here.

v_call | cdr3_aa
TRBV9 | ASSVGGTRTDTRY
TRBV4-1 | ASSHPGLGNTIY
TRBV20-1 | SARSWDRGTEAF
TRBV18 | ASSQGPQGGEQY
TRBV5-6 | ASSLQDNEQF
TRBV29-1 | SVGVVAGGYT
TRBV6-5 | ASSQGLVAYEQY
TRBV7-2 | ASSLRSASGGRTDTQY
TRBV7-2 | ASSLVSGGTDTQY
TRBV20-1 | SADRGSGGPPGTDTQY
TRBV28 | ASSLPGTGGDIQY
TRBV19 | ASTQGDGYTDTQY
TRBV6-6 | ASSSLGAGGNEQY
TRBV7-2 | ASSSYRDPTNEKLF
TRBV27 | ASSFATYNEQF
TRBV29-1 | SVEYGLGQPQH
TRBV20-1 | SARIGGALNQPQH
TRBV4-3 | ASSQDWNSGHTSTDTQY
TRBV6-1 | ASLRDRGADTQY
TRBV20-1 | SARPPRRETQY
TRBV7-9 | ASSPLGEYEQY
TRBV4-1 | ASRGLAGGREQF
TRBV27 | ASSSSGGLFEAF
TRBV20-1 | SATRESIYNEQY
TRBV28 | ASSPTRLAESSYEQY
TRBV12-3/TRBV12-4 | ASSLVGNQPQH
TRBV6-5 | ASSLKQGWRNIQY
TRBV5-1 | ASSPFATDESNQPQH
TRBV7-9 | ASNEVSGISTDTQY
TRBV20-1 | SARGGQGTEAF
TRBV5-1 | ASSTGTEGEKLF
TRBV19 | ASISKDKHNEQF
TRBV24-1 | ATSDRTSGGLNEQY
TRBV24-1 | ATSDLGRSYGYT
TRBV7-2 | ASTDRRLVQNTEAF
TRBV4-1 | ASSQDRDRPQPQH
TRBV6-5 | ASSYRGQGSYEQY
TRBV7-2 | TISLALGVETQY
TRBV6-5 | ASSTTGSLHYEQY
TRBV7-2 | ASSLVVNGELPLDEQF
TRBV4-2 | ASSQEQNSYNERF
TRBV29-1 | SVETGDYEQY
TRBV28 | ASSFRPRDTEAF
TRBV11-2 | ASRHIAGGKDYEQY
TRBV2 | ASRGDSDSNQPQH
TRBV9 | ASSVTAATGTQY
TRBV20-1 | SASTGANEQY
TRBV9 | VCRRGQGETQY
TRBV9 | ASSGKSGGAVNEQF
TRBV6-2/TRBV6-3 | ASTSVLVKPQETQY
TRBV27 | ASRFRAGEKLF
TRBV4-1 | ASSQWYTDTQY
TRBV6-5 | ASRDLLSGRVYEQY
TRBV27 | ASRPPGQGYGGYT
TRBV20-1 | SARGPGPGGSWH
TRBV4-3 | ASSQAAQRTYGYT
TRBV29-1 | SVAQVTEQY
TRBV7-8 | ASSPQSDTQY
TRBV6-2/TRBV6-3 | ASSYTTGQGGTEAF